This TCR beta chain was sequenced for a study of CD8 T cells in ankylosing spondylitis. Regarding the study as a whole: As reported, disease-linked clones showed significant enrichment in matched ankylosing spondylitis synovial fluid. Ankylosing spondylitis blood seemed to carry a telltale TCR beta motif made of several highly homologous variants.

On this clonotype itself: The antigen is not known.

One entry per CDR3 protein, called by TCRdb with MiXCR from the 5' RACE reads. The repertoire holds roughly 300,000 distinct CDR3 sequences, with less than 9.5% as singletons. Sequencing was carried out using blood, either unsorted or a sorted T cell fraction (not recorded which). This receptor was taken from a male donor with ankylosing spondylitis.

The CDR3 protein is CATSDRTGDQETQYF. CDR3 in DNA: TGTGCCACCAGTGACCGGACAGGGGACCAAGAGACCCAGTACTTC. V and J are TRBV24-1 and TRBJ2-5; TRBD1 aligns across 9 bases. CDR1 is KGHDR and CDR2 is SFDVKD in the germline V gene. V was clipped by 4 bases and J by 0 bases; unmatched bases: 2. The CDR3 runs to 15 residues.